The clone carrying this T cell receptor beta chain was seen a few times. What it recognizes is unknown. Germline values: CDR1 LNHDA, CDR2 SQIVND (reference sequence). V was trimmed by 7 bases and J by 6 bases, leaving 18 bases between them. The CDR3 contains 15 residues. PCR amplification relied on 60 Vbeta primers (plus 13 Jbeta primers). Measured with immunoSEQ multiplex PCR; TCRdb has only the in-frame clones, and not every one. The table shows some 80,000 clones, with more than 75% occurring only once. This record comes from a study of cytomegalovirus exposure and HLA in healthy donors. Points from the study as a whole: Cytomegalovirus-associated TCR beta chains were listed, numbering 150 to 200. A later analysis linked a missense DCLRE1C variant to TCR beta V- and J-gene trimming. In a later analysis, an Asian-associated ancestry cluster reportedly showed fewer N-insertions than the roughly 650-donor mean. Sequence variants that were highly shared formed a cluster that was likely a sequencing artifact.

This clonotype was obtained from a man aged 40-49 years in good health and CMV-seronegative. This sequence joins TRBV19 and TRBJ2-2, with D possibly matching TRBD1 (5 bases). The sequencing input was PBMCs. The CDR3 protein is CASKGSGYSAGELFF. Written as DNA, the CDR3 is TGTGCCAGTAAAGGCTCAGGGTATTCGGCCGGGGAGCTGTTTTTT.